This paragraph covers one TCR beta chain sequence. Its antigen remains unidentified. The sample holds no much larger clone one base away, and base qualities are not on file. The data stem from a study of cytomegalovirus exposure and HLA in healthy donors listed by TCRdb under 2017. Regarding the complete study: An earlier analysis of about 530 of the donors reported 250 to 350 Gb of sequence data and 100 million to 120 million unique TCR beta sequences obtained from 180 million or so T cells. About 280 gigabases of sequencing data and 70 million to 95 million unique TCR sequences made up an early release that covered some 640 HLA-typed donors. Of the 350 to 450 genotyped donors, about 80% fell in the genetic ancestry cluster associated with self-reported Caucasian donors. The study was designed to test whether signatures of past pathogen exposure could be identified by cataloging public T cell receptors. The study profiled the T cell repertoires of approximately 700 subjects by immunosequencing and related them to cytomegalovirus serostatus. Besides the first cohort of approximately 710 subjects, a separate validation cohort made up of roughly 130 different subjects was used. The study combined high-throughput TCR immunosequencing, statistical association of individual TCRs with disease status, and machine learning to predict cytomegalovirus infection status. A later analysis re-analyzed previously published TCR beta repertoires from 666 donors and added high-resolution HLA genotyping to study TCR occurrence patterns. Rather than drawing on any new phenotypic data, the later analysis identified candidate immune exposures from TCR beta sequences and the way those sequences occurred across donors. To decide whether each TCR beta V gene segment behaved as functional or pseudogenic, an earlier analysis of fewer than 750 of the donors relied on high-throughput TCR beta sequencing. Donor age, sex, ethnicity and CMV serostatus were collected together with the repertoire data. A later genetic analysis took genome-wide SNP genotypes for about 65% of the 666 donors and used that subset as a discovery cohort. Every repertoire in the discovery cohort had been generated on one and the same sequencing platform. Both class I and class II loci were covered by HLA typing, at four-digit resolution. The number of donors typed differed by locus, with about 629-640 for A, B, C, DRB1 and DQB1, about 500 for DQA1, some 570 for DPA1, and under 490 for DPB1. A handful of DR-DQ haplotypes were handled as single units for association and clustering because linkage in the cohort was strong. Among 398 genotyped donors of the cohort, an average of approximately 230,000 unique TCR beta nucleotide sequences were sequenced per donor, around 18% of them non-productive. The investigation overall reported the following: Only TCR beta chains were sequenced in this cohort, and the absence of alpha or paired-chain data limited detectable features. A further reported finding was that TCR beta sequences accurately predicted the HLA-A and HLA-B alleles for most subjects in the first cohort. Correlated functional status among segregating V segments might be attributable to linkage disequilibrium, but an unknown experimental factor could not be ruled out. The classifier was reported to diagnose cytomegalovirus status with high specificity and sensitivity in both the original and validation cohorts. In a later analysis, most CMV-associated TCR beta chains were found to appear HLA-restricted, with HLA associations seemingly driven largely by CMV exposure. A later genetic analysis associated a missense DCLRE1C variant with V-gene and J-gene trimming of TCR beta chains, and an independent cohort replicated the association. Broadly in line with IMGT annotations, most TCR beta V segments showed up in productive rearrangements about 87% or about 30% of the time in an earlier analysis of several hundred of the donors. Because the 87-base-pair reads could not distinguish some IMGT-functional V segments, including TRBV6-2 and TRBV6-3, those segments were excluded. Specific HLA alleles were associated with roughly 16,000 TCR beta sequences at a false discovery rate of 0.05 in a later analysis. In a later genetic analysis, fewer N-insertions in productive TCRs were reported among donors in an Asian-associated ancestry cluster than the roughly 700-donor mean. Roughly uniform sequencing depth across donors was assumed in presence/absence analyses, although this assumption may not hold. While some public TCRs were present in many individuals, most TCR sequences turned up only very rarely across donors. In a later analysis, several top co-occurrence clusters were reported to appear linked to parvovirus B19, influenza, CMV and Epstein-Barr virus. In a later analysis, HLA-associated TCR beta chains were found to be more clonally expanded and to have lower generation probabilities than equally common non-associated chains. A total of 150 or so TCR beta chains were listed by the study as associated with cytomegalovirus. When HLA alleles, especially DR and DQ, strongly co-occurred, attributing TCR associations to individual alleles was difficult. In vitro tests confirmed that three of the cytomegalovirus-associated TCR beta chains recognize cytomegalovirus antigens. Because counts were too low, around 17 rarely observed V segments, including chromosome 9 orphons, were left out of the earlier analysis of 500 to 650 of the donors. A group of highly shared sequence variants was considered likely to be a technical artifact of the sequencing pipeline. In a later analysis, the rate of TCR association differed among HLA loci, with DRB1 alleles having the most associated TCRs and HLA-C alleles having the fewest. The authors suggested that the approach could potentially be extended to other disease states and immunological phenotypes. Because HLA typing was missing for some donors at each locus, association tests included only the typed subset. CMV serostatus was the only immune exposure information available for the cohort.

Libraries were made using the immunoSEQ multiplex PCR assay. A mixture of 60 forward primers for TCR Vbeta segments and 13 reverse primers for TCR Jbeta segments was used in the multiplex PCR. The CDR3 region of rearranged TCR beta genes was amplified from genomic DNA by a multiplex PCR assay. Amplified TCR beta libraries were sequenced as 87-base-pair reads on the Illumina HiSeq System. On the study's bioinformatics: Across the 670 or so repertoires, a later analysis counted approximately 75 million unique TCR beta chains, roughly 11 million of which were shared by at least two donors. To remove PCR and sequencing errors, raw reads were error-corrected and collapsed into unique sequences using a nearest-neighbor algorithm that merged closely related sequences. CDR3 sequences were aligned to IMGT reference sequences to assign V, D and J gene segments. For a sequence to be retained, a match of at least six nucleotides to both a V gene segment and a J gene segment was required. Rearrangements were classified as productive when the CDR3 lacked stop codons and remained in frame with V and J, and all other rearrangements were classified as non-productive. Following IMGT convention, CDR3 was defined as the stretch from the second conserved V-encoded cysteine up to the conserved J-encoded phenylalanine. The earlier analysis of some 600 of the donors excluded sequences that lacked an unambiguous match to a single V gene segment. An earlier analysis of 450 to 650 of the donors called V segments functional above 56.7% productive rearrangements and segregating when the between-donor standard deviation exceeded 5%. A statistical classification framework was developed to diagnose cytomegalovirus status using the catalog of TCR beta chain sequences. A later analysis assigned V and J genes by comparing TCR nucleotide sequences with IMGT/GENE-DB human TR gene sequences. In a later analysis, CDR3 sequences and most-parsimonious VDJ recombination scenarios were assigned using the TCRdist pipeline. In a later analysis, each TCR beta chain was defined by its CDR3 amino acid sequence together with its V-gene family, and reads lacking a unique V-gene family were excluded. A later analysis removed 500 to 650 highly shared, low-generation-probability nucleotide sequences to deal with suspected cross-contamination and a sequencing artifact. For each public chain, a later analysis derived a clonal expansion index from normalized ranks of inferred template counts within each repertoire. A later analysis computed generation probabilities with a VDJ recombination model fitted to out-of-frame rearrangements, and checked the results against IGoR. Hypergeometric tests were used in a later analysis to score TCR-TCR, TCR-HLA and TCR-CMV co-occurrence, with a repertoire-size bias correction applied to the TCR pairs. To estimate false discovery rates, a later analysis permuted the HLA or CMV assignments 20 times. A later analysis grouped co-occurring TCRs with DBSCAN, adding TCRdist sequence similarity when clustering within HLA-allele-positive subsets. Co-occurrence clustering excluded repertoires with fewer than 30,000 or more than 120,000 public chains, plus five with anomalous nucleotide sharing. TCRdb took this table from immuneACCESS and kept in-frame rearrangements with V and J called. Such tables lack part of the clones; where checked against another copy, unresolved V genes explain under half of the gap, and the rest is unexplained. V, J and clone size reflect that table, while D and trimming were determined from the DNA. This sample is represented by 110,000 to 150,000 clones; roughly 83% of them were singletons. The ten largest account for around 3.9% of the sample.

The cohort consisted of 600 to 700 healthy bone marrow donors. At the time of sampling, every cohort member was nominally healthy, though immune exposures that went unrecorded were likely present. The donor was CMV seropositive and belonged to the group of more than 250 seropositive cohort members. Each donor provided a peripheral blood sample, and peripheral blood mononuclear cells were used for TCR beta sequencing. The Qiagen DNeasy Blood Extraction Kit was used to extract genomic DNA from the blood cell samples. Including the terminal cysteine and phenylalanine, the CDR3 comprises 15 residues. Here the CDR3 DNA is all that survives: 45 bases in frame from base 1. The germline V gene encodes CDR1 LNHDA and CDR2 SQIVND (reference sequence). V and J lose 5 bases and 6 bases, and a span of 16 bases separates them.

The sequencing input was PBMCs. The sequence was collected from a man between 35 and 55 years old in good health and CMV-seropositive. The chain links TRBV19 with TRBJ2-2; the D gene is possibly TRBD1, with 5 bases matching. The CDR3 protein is CASSVQGRIAGELFF. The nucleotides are TGTGCCAGTAGTGTTCAGGGTAGGATAGCCGGGGAGCTGTTTTTT.